The 6 T cell receptor beta chains in this list originate from one sample, sequenced in a study of control samples from healthy donors and cancer patients. The data were produced by immunoSEQ multiplex PCR, yet TCRdb's version contains in-frame clones alone and is incomplete. This table holds roughly 80,000 clones, nearly 90% found once. Sequenced material: blood. These receptors all come from a woman aged 45-65 years in good health.

The genes are TRBV2 and TRBJ1-2; tentative D call: TRBD1 (5 bases). From germline, CDR1 is SNHLY and CDR2 FYNNEI. Between the trimmed V and J ends, which lost 6 bases and 3 bases, there was a span of 17 bases. The length of the CDR3 is 15 residues. The CDR3 region is CASRDRRGADYGYTF. DNA of the CDR3: TGTGCCAGCAGAGATAGGAGAGGGGCGGACTATGGCTACACCTTC. Full variable domain (remainder filled in from reference TRBV2 and TRBJ1-2): EPEVTQTPSHQVTQMGQEVILRCVPISNHLYFYWYRQILGQKVEFLVSFYNNEISEKSEIFDDQFSVERPDGSNFTLKIRSTKLEDSAMYFCASRDRRGADYGYTFGSGTRLTVV.

The V call is TRBV27, the J call TRBJ1-1; D is ambiguous. V was trimmed by 5 bases and J by 5 bases, leaving 12 bases between them. CDR3 length: 13 amino acids. The V gene's germline CDR1 is MNHEY and CDR2 SMNVEV (reference sequence). CDR3 region: CASSVREVTEAFF. CDR3 nucleotides: TGTGCCAGCAGTGTAAGGGAAGTAACTGAAGCTTTCTTT.

The genes are TRBV5-8 and TRBJ2-7, with D maybe TRBD2 (5 bases). CDR3 length: 15 residues. CDR1 is SGHTS, CDR2 YDEGEE, per germline. Deletions cut 0 bases from V and 3 bases from J, with 13 bases between. CDR3 nucleotide sequence: TGTGCCAGCAGCTTGGCCGGGAATGTGGGCTACGAGCAGTACTTC. It is translated as CASSLAGNVGYEQYF.

The chain employs TRBV6-1 and TRBJ2-7, with TRBD2 identical over 7 bases. V shed 2 bases and J 3 bases; nucleotides not matched to a gene: 4. The CDR3 sequence is 14 residues long. Per the germline V gene, CDR1 is MNHNS and CDR2 is SASEGT. CDR3: CASSEILAVYEQYF. The CDR3 DNA follows: TGTGCCAGCAGTGAAATTCTAGCGGTCTACGAGCAGTACTTC.

The rearrangement links TRBV11-2 to TRBJ1-4; D gene uncertain. There are 12 residues in the CDR3. The germline V gene encodes CDR1 SGHAT and CDR2 FQNNGV. V was cut by 2 bases and J by 12 bases, with 10 bases left in between. The CDR3 DNA sequence: TGTGCCAGCAGCTTACTCGGGTCGGAACTGTTTTTT. Amino acid sequence: CASSLLGSELFF.

This chain links TRBV24-1 with TRBJ1-6; perhaps TRBD1 as D (6 bases). The germline V and J ends were trimmed by 4 bases and 5 bases, with 8 bases remaining between them. Germline loops: CDR1 KGHDR, CDR2 SFDVKD. The CDR3 is made up of 14 amino acids. Here the CDR3 reads CATSEDSDNSPLHF. The DNA for the CDR3 is TGTGCCACCAGTGAGGACAGCGATAATTCACCCCTCCACTTT.